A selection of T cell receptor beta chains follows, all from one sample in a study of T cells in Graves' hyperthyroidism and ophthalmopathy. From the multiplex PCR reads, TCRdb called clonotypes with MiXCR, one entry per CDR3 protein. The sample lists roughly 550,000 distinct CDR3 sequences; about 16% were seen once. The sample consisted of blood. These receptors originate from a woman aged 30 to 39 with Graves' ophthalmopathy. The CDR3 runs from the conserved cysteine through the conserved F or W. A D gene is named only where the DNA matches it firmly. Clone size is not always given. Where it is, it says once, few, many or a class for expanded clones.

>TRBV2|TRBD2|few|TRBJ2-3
CASSPGAYRTSGRGADTQYF
TGTGCCAGCAGCCCCGGGGCCTATCGAACTAGCGGGAGAGGCGCGGATACGCAGTATTTT
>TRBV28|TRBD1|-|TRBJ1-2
CASSTGQANNYGYTF
TGTGCCAGCAGTACGGGACAGGCAAATAACTATGGCTACACCTTC
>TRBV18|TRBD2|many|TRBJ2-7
CASSPPGGLAEQYF
TGTGCCAGCTCACCACCGGGGGGACTAGCCGAGCAGTACTTC
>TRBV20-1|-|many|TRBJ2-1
CSAPFALNEQFF
TGCAGTGCCCCCTTCGCCCTCAATGAGCAGTTCTTC
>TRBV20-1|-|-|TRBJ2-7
CSARDTVTYEQYF
TGCAGTGCTAGAGATACGGTTACCTACGAGCAGTACTTC
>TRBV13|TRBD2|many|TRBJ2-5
CASSSTSGYQETQYF
TGTGCCAGCAGCTCAACTAGCGGTTACCAAGAGACCCAGTACTTC
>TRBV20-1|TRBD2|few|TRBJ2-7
CSPLAGGYEQYF
TGCAGTCCGTTAGCGGGAGGCTACGAGCAGTACTTC
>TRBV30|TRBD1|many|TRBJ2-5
CAWDRGVETQYF
TGTGCCTGGGACAGGGGGGTAGAGACCCAGTACTTC
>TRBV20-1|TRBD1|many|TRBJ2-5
CSASEAGTGSQETQYF
TGCAGTGCTAGCGAAGCCGGGACAGGGAGTCAAGAGACCCAGTACTTC
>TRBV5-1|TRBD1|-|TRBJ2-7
CASHMTGGNEQYF
TGCGCCAGCCATATGACAGGGGGTAACGAGCAGTACTTC
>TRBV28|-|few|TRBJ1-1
CASSLRLIMNTEAFF
TGTGCCAGCAGTTTGAGGCTGATCATGAACACTGAAGCTTTCTTT
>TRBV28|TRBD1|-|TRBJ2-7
CASSLQFSWDSRSPYEQYF
TGTGCCAGCAGTTTACAGTTTAGTTGGGACAGCAGGAGCCCCTACGAGCAGTACTTC
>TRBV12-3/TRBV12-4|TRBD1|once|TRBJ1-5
CARGTGEGSQPQHF
TGTGCCAGGGGGACAGGGGAGGGAAGTCAGCCCCAGCATTTT
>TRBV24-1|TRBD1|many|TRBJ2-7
CATSDARDSYEQYF
TGTGCCACCAGTGACGCTCGGGACAGCTACGAGCAGTACTTC
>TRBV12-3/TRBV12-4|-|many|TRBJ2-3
CASSRKPTGADTQYF
TGTGCCAGCAGCCGAAAACCGACAGGTGCGGATACGCAGTATTTT
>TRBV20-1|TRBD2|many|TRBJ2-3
CSADGLAAADTQYF
TGCAGTGCTGATGGACTAGCGGCTGCAGATACGCAGTATTTT
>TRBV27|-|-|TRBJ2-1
CASSLAAGTNEQFF
TGTGCCAGCAGTTTAGCGGCAGGAACCAATGAGCAGTTCTTC
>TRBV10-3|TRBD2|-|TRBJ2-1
CAIRDGLAGEGEQFF
TGTGCCATCAGAGACGGACTAGCGGGAGAGGGGGAGCAGTTCTTC
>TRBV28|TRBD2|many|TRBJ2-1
CATLAGRYNEQFF
TGTGCCACCTTAGCGGGAAGATACAATGAGCAGTTCTTC
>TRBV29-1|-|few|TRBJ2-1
CSVGQLSGRGGPYNEQFF
TGCAGCGTGGGACAGCTATCAGGACGCGGGGGCCCCTACAATGAGCAGTTCTTC
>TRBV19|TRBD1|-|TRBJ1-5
CASSSLGQGGYSNQPQHF
TGTGCCAGTAGTTCGCTCGGACAGGGGGGCTATAGCAATCAGCCCCAGCATTTT
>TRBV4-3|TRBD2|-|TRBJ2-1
CASSQDGRAYNEQFF
TGCGCCAGCAGCCAAGACGGGAGGGCCTACAATGAGCAGTTCTTC
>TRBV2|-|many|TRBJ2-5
CASTNPDRSAETQYF
TGTGCCAGCACAAACCCTGACAGGTCGGCAGAGACCCAGTACTTC
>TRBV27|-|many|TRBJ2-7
CASSLSSGNEQYF
TGTGCCAGCAGTTTATCGTCAGGGAACGAGCAGTACTTC
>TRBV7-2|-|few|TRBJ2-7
CASASIEQYF
TGTGCCAGCGCTTCTATCGAGCAGTACTTC
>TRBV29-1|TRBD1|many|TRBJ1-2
CSVEERTGGNYGYTF
TGCAGCGTTGAAGAGCGGACAGGGGGAAACTATGGCTACACCTTC
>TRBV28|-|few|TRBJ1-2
CASSVTGALFYGYTF
TGTGCCAGCAGTGTCACGGGGGCGCTGTTCTATGGCTACACCTTC
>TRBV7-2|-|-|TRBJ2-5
CASSDRGETQYF
TGCGCCAGCAGTGACCGGGGGGAGACCCAGTACTTC
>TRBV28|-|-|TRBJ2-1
CASSLWDYSYNEQFF
TGTGCCAGCAGTTTATGGGACTACTCCTACAATGAGCAGTTCTTC